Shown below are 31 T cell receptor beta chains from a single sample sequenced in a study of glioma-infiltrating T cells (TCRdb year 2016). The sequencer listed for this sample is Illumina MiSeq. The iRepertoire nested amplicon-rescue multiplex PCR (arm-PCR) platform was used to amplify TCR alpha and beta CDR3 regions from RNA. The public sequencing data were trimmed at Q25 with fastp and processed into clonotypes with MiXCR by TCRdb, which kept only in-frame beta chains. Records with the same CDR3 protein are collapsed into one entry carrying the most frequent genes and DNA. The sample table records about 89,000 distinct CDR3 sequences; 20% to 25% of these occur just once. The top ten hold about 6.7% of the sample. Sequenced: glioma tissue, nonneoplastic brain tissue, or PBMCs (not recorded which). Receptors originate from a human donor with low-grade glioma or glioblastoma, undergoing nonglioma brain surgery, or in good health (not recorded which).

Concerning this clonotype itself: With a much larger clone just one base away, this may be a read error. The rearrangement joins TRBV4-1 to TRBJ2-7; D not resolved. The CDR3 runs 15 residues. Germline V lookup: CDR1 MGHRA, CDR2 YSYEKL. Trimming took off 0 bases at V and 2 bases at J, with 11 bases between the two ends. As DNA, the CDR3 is TGCGCCAGCAGCCAAGACGGATCCCTCCCCTACGAGCAGTACTTC. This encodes CASSQDGSLPYEQYF.

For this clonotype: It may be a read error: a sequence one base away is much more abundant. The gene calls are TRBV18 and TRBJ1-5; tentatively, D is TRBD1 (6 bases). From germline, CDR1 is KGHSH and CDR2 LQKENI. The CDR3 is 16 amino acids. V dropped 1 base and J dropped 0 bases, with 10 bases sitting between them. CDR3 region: CASSPRTVYSNQPQHF. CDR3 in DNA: TGTGCCAGCTCACCACGGACAGTGTATAGCAATCAGCCCCAGCATTTT.

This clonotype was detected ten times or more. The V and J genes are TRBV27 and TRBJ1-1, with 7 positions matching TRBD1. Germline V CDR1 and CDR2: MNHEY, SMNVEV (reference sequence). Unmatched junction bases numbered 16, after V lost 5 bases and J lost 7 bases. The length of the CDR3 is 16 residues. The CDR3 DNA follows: TGTGCCAGCAGTCCCGACAGGGAGAAGTGGTTTGGTGAAGCTTTCTTT. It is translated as CASSPDREKWFGEAFF.

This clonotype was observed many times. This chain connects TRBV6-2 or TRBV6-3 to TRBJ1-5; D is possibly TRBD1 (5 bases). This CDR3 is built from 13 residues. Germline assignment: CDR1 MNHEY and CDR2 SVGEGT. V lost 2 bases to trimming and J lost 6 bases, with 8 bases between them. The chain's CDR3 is CASSYRDRQPQHF. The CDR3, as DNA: TGTGCCAGCAGTTACCGGGACCGTCAGCCCCAGCATTTT.

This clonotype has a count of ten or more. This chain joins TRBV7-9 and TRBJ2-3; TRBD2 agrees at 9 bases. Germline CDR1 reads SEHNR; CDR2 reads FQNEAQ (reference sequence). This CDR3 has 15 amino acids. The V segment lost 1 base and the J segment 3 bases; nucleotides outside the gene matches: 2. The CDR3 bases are TGTGCCAGCAGCTTAGGTAGCGGGAGAACAGATACGCAGTATTTT. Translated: CASSLGSGRTDTQYF.

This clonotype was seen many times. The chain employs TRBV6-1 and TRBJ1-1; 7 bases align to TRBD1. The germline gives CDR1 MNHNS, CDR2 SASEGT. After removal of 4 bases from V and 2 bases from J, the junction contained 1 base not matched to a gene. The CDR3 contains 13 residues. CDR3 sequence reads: CASSGQGNTEAFF. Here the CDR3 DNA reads TGTGCCAGCAGTGGACAGGGAAACACTGAAGCTTTCTTT.

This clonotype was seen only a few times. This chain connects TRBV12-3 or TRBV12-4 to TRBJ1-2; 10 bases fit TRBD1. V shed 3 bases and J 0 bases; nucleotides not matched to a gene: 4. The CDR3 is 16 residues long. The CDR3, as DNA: TGTGCCAGCAGTTTGACAGGGGGCCGAGCTAACTATGGCTACACCTTC. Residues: CASSLTGGRANYGYTF.

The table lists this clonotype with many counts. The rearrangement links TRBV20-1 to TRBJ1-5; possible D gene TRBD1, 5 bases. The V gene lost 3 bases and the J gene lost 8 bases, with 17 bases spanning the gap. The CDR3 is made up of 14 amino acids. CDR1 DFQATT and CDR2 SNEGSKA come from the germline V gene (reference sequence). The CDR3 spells CSASPAGGLKPQHF. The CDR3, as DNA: TGCAGTGCTAGTCCGGCCGGGGGATTGAAGCCCCAGCATTTT.

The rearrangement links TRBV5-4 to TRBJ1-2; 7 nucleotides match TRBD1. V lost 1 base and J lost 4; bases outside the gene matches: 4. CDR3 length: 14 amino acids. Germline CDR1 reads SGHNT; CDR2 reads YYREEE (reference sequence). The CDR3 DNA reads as TGTGCCAGCAGCTTGCTTGGGACAGCCTATGGCTACACCTTC. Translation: CASSLLGTAYGYTF.

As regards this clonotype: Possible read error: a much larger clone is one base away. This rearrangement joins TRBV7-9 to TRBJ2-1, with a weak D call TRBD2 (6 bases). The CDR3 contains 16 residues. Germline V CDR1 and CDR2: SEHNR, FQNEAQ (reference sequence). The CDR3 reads CARSLQAEGSYNEQFF. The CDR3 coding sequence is TGTGCCAGAAGCTTACAAGCGGAGGGGTCCTACAATGAGCAGTTCTTC.

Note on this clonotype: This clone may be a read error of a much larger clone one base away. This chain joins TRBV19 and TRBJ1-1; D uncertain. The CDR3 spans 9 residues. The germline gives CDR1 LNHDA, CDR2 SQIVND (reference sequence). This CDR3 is CASTPEDFF. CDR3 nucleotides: TGTGCCAGTACTCCGGAAGATTTCTTT.

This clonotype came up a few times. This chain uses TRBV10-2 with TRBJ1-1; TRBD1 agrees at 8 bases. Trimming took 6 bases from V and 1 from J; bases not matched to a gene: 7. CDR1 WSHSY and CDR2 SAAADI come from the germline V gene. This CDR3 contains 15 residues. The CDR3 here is CASRETGARNTEAFF. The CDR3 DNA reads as TGCGCCAGCAGAGAGACAGGGGCGAGGAACACTGAAGCTTTCTTT.

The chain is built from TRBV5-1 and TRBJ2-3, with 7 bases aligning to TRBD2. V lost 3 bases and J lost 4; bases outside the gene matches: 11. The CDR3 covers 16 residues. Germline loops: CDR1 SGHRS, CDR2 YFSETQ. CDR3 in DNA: TGCGCCAGCAGCTGGGGGGGGAGCCCGGAGGCAGATACGCAGTATTTT. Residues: CASSWGGSPEADTQYF.

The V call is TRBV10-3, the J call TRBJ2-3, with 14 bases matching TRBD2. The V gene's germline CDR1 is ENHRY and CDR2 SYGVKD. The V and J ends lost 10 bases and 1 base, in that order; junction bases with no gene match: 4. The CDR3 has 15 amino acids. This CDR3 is CATGTSGRGTDTQYF. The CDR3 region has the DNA TGTGCCACTGGGACTAGCGGGAGAGGCACAGATACGCAGTATTTT.

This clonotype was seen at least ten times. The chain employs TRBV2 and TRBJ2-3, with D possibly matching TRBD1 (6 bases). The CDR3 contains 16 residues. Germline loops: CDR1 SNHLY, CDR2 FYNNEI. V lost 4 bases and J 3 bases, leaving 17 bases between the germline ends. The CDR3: CASSAVRGKETDTQYF. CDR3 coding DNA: TGTGCCAGCAGTGCCGTCAGGGGAAAAGAAACAGATACGCAGTATTTT.

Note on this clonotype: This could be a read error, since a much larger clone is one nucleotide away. The CDR3 region is CASSPDRYEQFF. The CDR3 coding sequence is TGTGCCAGCAGCCCCGATAGGTATGAGCAGTTCTTC. This chain joins TRBV7-9 and TRBJ2-1; D gene ambiguous. Germline values: CDR1 SEHNR, CDR2 FQNEAQ (reference sequence). CDR3 size: 12 residues. Trimming cost V 5 bases and J 8 bases, with 10 bases left between them.

The CDR3 nucleotides read TGTGCCAGCAGCTCATGGGGCCCGTCCTACGAGCAGTACTTC. Translated: CASSSWGPSYEQYF. The chain combines TRBV5-4 with TRBJ2-7; maybe TRBD1 (5 bases). From germline, CDR1 is SGHNT and CDR2 YYREEE (reference sequence). The CDR3 is 14 amino acids. The V end lost 3 bases, the J end lost 1 base, and 11 bases lay between the germline ends.

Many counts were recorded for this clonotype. Written as DNA, the CDR3 is TGCAGTGCTAACTCCCCTTCTCGGGGGGGCATAGATACGCAGTATTTT. Translated, it gives CSANSPSRGGIDTQYF. This chain joins TRBV20-1 and TRBJ2-3, with 8 positions matching TRBD2. Germline V gene data show CDR1 as DFQATT and CDR2 as SNEGSKA (reference sequence). This CDR3 region has 16 residues. V shed 4 bases, J shed 5 bases, and the junction held 14 bases outside the gene matches.

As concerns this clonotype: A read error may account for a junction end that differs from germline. CDR3 in amino acids: CASSYHDSSYNSPLNF. The CDR3 DNA is TGTGCCAGCAGTTACCACGACAGCTCCTATAATTCACCCCTCAACTTT. The gene calls are TRBV6-2 or TRBV6-3 and TRBJ1-6; D might be TRBD1 (5 bases). Germline V gene lookup returns CDR1 MNHEY and CDR2 SVGEGT. The CDR3 is 16 amino acids.

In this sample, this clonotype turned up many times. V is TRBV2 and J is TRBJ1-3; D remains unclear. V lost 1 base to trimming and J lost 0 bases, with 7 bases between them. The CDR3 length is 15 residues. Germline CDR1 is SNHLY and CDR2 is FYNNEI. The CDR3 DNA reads TGTGCCAGCAGTGAAGAACAGCTCTCTGGAAACACCATATATTTT. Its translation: CASSEEQLSGNTIYF.

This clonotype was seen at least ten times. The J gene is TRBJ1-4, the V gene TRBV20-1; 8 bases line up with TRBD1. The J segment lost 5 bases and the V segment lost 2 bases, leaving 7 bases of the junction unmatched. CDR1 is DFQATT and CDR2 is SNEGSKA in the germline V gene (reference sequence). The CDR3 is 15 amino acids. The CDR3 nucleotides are TGCAGTGCTAGAAGACAGGGGCGCCCCAATGAAAAACTGTTTTTT. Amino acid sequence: CSARRQGRPNEKLFF.

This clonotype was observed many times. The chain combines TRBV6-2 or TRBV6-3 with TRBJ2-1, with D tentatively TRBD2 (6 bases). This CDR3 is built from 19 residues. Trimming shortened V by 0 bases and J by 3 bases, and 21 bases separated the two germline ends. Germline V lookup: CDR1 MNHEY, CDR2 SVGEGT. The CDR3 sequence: CASSYSTGTAGTNYNEQFF. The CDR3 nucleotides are TGTGCCAGCAGTTACTCGACGGGAACAGCGGGCACCAACTACAATGAGCAGTTCTTC.

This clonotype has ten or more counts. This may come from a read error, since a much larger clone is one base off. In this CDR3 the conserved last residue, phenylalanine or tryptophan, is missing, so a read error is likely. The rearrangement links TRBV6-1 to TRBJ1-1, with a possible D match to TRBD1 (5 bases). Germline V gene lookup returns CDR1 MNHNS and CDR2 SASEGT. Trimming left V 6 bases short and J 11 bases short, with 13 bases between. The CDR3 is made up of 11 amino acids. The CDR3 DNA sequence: TGTGCCAGCAGCTCCGGGGCCAACGCTTTCTCT. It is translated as CASSSGANAFS.

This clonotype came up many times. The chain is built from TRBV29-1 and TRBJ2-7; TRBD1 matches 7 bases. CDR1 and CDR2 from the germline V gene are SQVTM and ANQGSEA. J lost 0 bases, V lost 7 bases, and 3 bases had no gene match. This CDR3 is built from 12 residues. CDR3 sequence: CSARDSSYEQYF. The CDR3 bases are TGCAGCGCGAGGGACAGCTCCTACGAGCAGTACTTC.

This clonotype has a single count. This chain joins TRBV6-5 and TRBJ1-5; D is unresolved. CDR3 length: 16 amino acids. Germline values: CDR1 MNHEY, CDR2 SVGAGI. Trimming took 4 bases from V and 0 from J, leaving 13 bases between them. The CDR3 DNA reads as TGTGCCAGCAGTTGTAGTTTGGCAACTAGCAATCAGCCCCAGCATTTT. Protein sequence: CASSCSLATSNQPQHF.

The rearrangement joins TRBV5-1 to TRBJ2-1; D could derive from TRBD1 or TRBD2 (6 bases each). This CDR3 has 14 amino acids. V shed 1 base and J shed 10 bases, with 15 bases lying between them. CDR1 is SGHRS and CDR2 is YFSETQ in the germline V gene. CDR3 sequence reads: CASSLRTGGGEQFF. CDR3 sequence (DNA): TGCGCCAGCAGCTTGCGGACCGGGGGCGGCGAGCAGTTCTTC.

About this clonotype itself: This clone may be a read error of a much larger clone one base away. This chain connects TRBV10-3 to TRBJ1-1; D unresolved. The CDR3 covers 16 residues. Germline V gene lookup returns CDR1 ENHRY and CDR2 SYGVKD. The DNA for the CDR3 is TGTGCCATCAGTGAGAACGGAGAGGGATCGGCCACTGAAGATTTCTTT. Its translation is CAISENGEGSATEDFF.

The CDR3 spells CASEVDSNQPQHF. In nucleotides, the CDR3 is TGTGCCAGCGAGGTAGATAGCAATCAGCCCCAGCATTTT. This chain joins TRBV2 and TRBJ1-5; D is undetermined. V was shortened by 8 bases and J by 0 bases, with 8 bases between the two germline ends. Germline CDR1 is SNHLY and CDR2 is FYNNEI. CDR3 length: 13 amino acids. The full variable domain, rest sourced from reference TRBV2 and TRBJ1-5, is EPEVTQTPSHQVTQMGQEVILRCVPISNHLYFYWYRQILGQKVEFLVSFYNNEISEKSEIFDDQFSVERPDGSNFTLKIRSTKLEDSAMYFCASEVDSNQPQHFGDGTRLSIL.

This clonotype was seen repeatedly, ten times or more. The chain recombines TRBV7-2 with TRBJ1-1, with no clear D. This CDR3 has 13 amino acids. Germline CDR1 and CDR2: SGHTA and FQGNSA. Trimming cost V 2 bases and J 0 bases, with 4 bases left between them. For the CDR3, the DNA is TGTGCCAGCAGCTTAACGGTGAACACTGAAGCTTTCTTT. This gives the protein CASSLTVNTEAFF.

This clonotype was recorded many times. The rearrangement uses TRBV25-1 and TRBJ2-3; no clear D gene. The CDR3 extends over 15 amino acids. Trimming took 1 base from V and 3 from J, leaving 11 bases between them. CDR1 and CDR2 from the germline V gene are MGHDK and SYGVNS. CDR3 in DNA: TGTGCCAGCAGTGAATGGGTAGGGAAGACAGATACGCAGTATTTT. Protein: CASSEWVGKTDTQYF.

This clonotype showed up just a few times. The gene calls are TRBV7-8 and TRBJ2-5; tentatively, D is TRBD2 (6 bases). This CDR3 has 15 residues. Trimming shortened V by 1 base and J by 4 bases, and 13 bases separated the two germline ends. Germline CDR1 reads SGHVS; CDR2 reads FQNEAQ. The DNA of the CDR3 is TGTGCCAGCAGCTTAGGTCCAGGGACTCCAGAGACCCAGTACTTC. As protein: CASSLGPGTPETQYF.